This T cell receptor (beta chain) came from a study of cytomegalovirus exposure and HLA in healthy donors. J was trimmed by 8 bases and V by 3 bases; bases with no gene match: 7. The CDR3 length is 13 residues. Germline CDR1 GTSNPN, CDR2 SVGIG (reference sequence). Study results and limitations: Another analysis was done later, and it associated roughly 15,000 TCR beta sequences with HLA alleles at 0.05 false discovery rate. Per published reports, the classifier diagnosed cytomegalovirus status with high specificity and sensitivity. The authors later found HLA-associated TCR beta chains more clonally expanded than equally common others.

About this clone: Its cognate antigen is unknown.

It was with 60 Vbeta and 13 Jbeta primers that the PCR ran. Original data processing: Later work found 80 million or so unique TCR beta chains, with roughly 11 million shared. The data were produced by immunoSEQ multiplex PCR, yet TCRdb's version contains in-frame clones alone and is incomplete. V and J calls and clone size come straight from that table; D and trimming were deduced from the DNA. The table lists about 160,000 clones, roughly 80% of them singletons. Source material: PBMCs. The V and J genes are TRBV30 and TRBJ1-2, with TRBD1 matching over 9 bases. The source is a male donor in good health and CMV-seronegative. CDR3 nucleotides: TGTGCCTGGAGGGAACAGGGGGCCGGGGGCTACACCTTC. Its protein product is CAWREQGAGGYTF.